These 32 T cell receptor beta chains originate from one sample sequenced in a study of cytomegalovirus exposure and HLA in healthy donors (dated by TCRdb to between 2016 and 2019). Library generation was performed with the immunoSEQ multiplex PCR assay. Sourced from immuneACCESS, this table was stored by TCRdb with only in-frame sequences that have V and J called. A share of the clones is absent; for the studies checked, an unresolved V gene accounts for under half, and the remainder has no known explanation. The sample profile shows 150,000 to 200,000 clones; roughly 89% of them were found once. The top ten clones comprise 10% of the sample. The sequenced sample was PBMCs. The receptor source for this set is a woman between 18 and 29 years old in good health and CMV-seropositive.

The chain employs TRBV6-1 and TRBJ2-7, with D maybe TRBD1 (6 bases). Trimming removed 3 bases at V and 5 bases at J, with 17 bases between. This CDR3 has 15 residues. Germline CDR1 is MNHNS and CDR2 is SASEGT. In DNA form, the CDR3 reads TGTGCCAGCAGTGAGGCAAGGGGGTATCCAGACGAGCAGTACTTC. Translated: CASSEARGYPDEQYF.

This chain connects TRBV5-1 to TRBJ2-7, with TRBD1 matching 7 bases. The germline V gene has CDR1 SGHRS and CDR2 YFSETQ. The length of the CDR3 is 14 residues. V lost 0 bases, J lost 7 bases, and 7 bases stayed unmatched. The CDR3 DNA sequence: TGCGCCAGCAGCTTGGGACAGGGTTCGCGGGAGCAGTACTTC. Its protein product is CASSLGQGSREQYF.

This clone appeared a few times. One end of the junction fails to match germline, which may point to a read error. The rearrangement joins TRBV2 to TRBJ2-7; TRBD2 matches at 7 bases. CDR1 and CDR2 (germline): SNHLY, FYNNEI. The CDR3 totals 12 residues. The CDR3 loop reads CASRTRGGPLGF. The CDR3 DNA is TGTGCCAGCAGGACCCGCGGGGGACCTCTTGGCTTC. Looking up the rest from reference TRBV2 and TRBJ2-7 gives the full variable domain: EPEVTQTPSHQVTQMGQEVILRCVPISNHLYFYWYRQILGQKVEFLVSFYNNEISEKSEIFDDQFSVERPDGSNFTLKIRSTKLEDSAMYFCASRTRGGPLGFGPGTRLTVT.

The chain is built from TRBV10-3 and TRBJ1-2; 8 bases map to TRBD1. V was pared by 9 bases and J by 0 bases, with 3 bases of the junction left unmatched. Per the germline V gene, CDR1 is ENHRY and CDR2 is SYGVKD. CDR3 length equals 13 residues. CDR3 DNA sequence: TGTGCCATGCAGGGGGCCTCTAACTATGGCTACACCTTC. Its translation: CAMQGASNYGYTF.

On this clone itself: The sample contains more than one DNA sequence encoding this CDR3. V and J are TRBV5-1 and TRBJ1-1; D is perhaps TRBD1 (5 bases). In germline, CDR1 is SGHRS, CDR2 YFSETQ. Trimming stripped 2 bases from V and 1 base from J, with 6 bases between. There are 13 residues in the CDR3. Here the CDR3 DNA reads TGCGCCAGCAGCTTACAGGAGAACACTGAAGCTTTCTTT. Translated, it gives CASSLQENTEAFF. Full variable domain (remainder filled in from reference TRBV5-1 and TRBJ1-1): KAGVTQTPRYLIKTRGQQVTLSCSPISGHRSVSWYQQTPGQGLQFLFEYFSETQRNKGNFPGRFSGRQFSNSRSEMNVSTLELGDSALYLCASSLQENTEAFFGQGTRLTVV.

The chain recombines TRBV7-3 with TRBJ2-3; TRBD1 matches at 8 bases. Germline loops: CDR1 SGHTA, CDR2 FQGTGA. The V and J ends lost 5 bases and 5 bases, in that order; junction bases with no gene match: 6. This CDR3 contains 14 residues. The CDR3 loop reads CASSLGQGVDTQYF. CDR3 nucleotides: TGTGCCAGCAGCCTCGGACAGGGAGTAGATACGCAGTATTTT.

J is TRBJ2-3 and V is TRBV9; 8 nucleotides align to TRBD2. Losses at the gene ends were 0 bases for V and 0 bases for J; bases not matched to a gene: 12. CDR1 and CDR2 from the germline V gene are SGDLS and YYNGEE. This CDR3 has 19 residues. CDR3 region: CASSVGFGRALYSTDTQYF. CDR3 DNA: TGTGCCAGCAGCGTAGGTTTCGGGAGGGCCCTATATAGCACAGATACGCAGTATTTT.

This chain connects TRBV9 to TRBJ1-2, with D possibly matching TRBD1 (6 bases). Trimming took off 2 bases at V and 5 bases at J, with 13 bases between the two ends. The CDR3 has 14 residues. Germline V lookup: CDR1 SGDLS, CDR2 YYNGEE. The CDR3 reads CASSVGQRGYGYTF. The CDR3 DNA reads TGTGCCAGCAGCGTGGGACAACGGGGATATGGCTACACCTTC.

The chain is built from TRBV15 and TRBJ2-7; 8 nucleotides agree with TRBD1. Germline CDR1 and CDR2: LNHNV and YYDKDF (reference sequence). The V segment lost 6 bases and the J segment 5 bases; nucleotides outside the gene matches: 12. The CDR3 is 15 residues long. The CDR3 coding sequence is TGTGCCACCAGAGGACCCACAGGGGGTACTGACGAGCAGTACTTC. Protein sequence: CATRGPTGGTDEQYF.

The CDR3 DNA reads as TGTGCCAGCGACCCGGGACAGGGGGTCGTTTGGGGGGCCAACGTCCTGACTTTC. As protein: CASDPGQGVVWGANVLTF. This chain joins TRBV18 and TRBJ2-6; 11 bases match TRBD1. Germline V lookup: CDR1 KGHSH, CDR2 LQKENI. This CDR3 has 18 amino acids. V trimming: 8 bases; J trimming: 4 bases; junction bases outside the gene matches: 13.

The V gene is TRBV9, the J gene TRBJ1-2, with unresolved D. There are 12 residues in the CDR3. Trimming left V 3 bases short and J 4 bases short, with 7 bases between. Per germline, CDR1 SGDLS and CDR2 YYNGEE. DNA of the CDR3: TGTGCCAGCAGCGCCCCTCCCTATGGCTACACCTTC. Translating gives CASSAPPYGYTF.

The rearrangement joins TRBV7-3 to TRBJ2-5; 10 bases match TRBD2. This CDR3 contains 15 residues. After removal of 3 bases from V and 5 bases from J, the junction contained 6 bases not matched to a gene. CDR1 is SGHTA, CDR2 FQGTGA, per germline. CDR3 protein: CASSLASGGGETQYF. In DNA form, the CDR3 reads TGTGCCAGCAGCTTGGCTAGCGGGGGAGGTGAGACCCAGTACTTC.

The V gene is TRBV9, the J gene TRBJ2-1; TRBD1 aligns across 7 bases. J was trimmed by 4 bases and V by 0 bases; bases with no gene match: 4. This CDR3 spans 15 amino acids. Germline CDR1 SGDLS, CDR2 YYNGEE. The CDR3 reads CASSVEGGSYNEQFF. The CDR3 DNA is TGTGCCAGCAGCGTAGAAGGGGGCTCTTACAATGAGCAGTTCTTC.

This chain connects TRBV25-1 to TRBJ1-4; D possibly corresponds to TRBD1 (5 bases). In germline, CDR1 is MGHDK, CDR2 SYGVNS. Trimming took off 5 bases at V and 8 bases at J, with 12 bases between the two ends. The CDR3 is 13 residues long. The DNA of the CDR3 is TGTGCCAGCAGTCAGGGTCACAACGAAAAACTGTTTTTT. Its protein is CASSQGHNEKLFF. Looking up the rest from reference TRBV25-1 and TRBJ1-4 gives the full variable domain: EADIYQTPRYLVIGTGKKITLECSQTMGHDKMYWYQQDPGMELHLIHYSYGVNSTEKGDLSSESTVSRIRTEHFPLTLESARPSHTSQYLCASSQGHNEKLFFGSGTQLSVL.

This chain connects TRBV5-6 to TRBJ2-5, with TRBD2 matching over 8 bases. This CDR3 has 14 residues. The V and J ends lost 4 bases and 7 bases, in that order; junction bases with no gene match: 9. Germline V gene data show CDR1 as SGHDT and CDR2 as YYEEEE. The CDR3 protein is CASSTGGGPATQYF. The CDR3 DNA sequence: TGTGCCAGCAGCACCGGGGGGGGCCCCGCGACCCAGTACTTC.

CDR3 coding DNA: TGTGCCAGCAGAGCGGGACAGGGGTCGAACACCGGGGAGCTGTTTTTT. Amino acids: CASRAGQGSNTGELFF. The chain employs TRBV5-5 and TRBJ2-2; 10 bases line up with TRBD1. This CDR3 is built from 16 residues. Germline V CDR1 and CDR2: SGHKS, YYEKEE (reference sequence). V gave up 5 bases and J gave up 0 bases; unmatched junction bases: 4.

The V call is TRBV6-1, the J call TRBJ2-5; 7 bases are shared with TRBD2. The CDR3 consists of 15 residues. Germline V gene lookup returns CDR1 MNHNS and CDR2 SASEGT. The V segment lost 3 bases and the J segment 1 base; nucleotides outside the gene matches: 5. The CDR3 loop reads CASSDGLDLQETQYF. As DNA, the CDR3 is TGTGCCAGCAGTGACGGACTAGACCTCCAAGAGACCCAGTACTTC.

This chain uses TRBV28 with TRBJ2-7; unclear D gene. CDR3 length: 13 amino acids. In germline, CDR1 is MDHEN, CDR2 SYDVKM. V shed 3 bases and J shed 1 base, with 7 bases lying between them. CDR3 nucleotide sequence: TGTGCCAGCAGTTTGGGCGCATCCTACGAGCAGTACTTC. Its protein product is CASSLGASYEQYF.

This clone came up once. The chain uses TRBV7-2 and TRBJ2-3, with 8 nucleotides matching TRBD1. The germline V gene encodes CDR1 SGHTA and CDR2 FQGNSA. CDR3 length: 14 residues. V was pared by 3 bases and J by 2 bases, with 1 base of the junction left unmatched. DNA for the CDR3: TGTGCCAGCAGCTTGGACAGGGACACAGATACGCAGTATTTT. Protein sequence: CASSLDRDTDTQYF.

The chain carries TRBV10-2 and TRBJ1-5, with 8 bases lining up with TRBD1. V lost 8 bases to trimming and J lost 6 bases; unmatched junction nucleotides: 6. The CDR3 runs to 13 residues. Germline V gene data show CDR1 as WSHSY and CDR2 as SAAADI. In DNA, the CDR3 is TGCGCCAGCGGCAGGGGGCATAGTCAGCCCCAGCATTTT. It specifies CASGRGHSQPQHF.

The chain combines TRBV11-2 with TRBJ2-7, with TRBD2 matching over 16 bases. Germline CDR1 reads SGHAT; CDR2 reads FQNNGV. The CDR3 runs to 18 residues. Trimming at V came to 5 bases and at J to 6 bases, leaving 13 bases not matched to a gene. The CDR3 coding sequence is TGTGCCAGCAGCGCCGGGACTAGCGGGAGGGCCCTAACCTCCGAGCAGTACTTC. The encoded protein is CASSAGTSGRALTSEQYF.

This clone was seen more than once but under ten times. The genes are TRBV14 and TRBJ1-2, with D tentatively TRBD1 (5 bases). The germline CDR1 and CDR2 sequences are SGHDN and FVKESK. Between the trimmed V and J ends, which lost 3 bases and 8 bases, there was a span of 10 bases. The CDR3 loop spans 12 amino acids. CDR3 coding DNA: TGTGCCAGCAGCCAGGGGGGTCGGGGCTACACCTTC. This codes for CASSQGGRGYTF. Full variable domain (remainder filled in from reference TRBV14 and TRBJ1-2): EAGVTQFPSHSVIEKGQTVTLRCDPISGHDNLYWYRRVMGKEIKFLLHFVKESKQDESGMPNNRFLAERTGGTYSTLKVQPAELEDSGVYFCASSQGGRGYTFGSGTRLTVV.

The V call is TRBV5-1, the J call TRBJ2-1; 12 bases are shared with TRBD2. The J segment lost 8 bases and the V segment lost 3 bases, leaving 3 bases of the junction unmatched. Per germline, CDR1 SGHRS and CDR2 YFSETQ. There are 14 residues in the CDR3. Here the CDR3 DNA reads TGCGCCAGCAGCTCGACTAGCGGGAGCCATGAGCAGTTCTTC. It specifies CASSSTSGSHEQFF.

V is TRBV7-6 and J is TRBJ1-4; D is perhaps TRBD1 (6 bases). The CDR3 has 15 amino acids. With 5 bases removed from V and 8 bases from J, the gap between germline ends came to 18 bases. The germline CDR1 and CDR2 sequences are SGHVS and FNYEAQ. The CDR3, as DNA: TGTGCCAGCAGCCGAACAGGGTTGTCGAAAGAAAAACTGTTTTTT. Encoded protein: CASSRTGLSKEKLFF.

The J gene is TRBJ2-7, the V gene TRBV7-2; D might be TRBD1 (5 bases). Trimming stripped 2 bases from V and 3 bases from J, with 11 bases between. The CDR3 has 14 amino acids. Germline V lookup: CDR1 SGHTA, CDR2 FQGNSA. The CDR3 DNA follows: TGTGCCAGCAGCTTACAGGTTGACAGCTACGAGCAGTACTTC. This codes for CASSLQVDSYEQYF.

J is TRBJ2-7 and V is TRBV11-3, with D possibly matching TRBD2 (5 bases). This CDR3 is 17 amino acids long. CDR1 and CDR2 from the germline V gene are SGHNT and YENEEA. V lost 1 base and J lost 2, with 18 bases in between. The CDR3 nucleotides read TGTGCCAGCAGCTTAGGTCTGTTTGGTGTCGGGACCTACGAGCAGTACTTC. Translation: CASSLGLFGVGTYEQYF.

The chain uses TRBV4-1 and TRBJ2-7; weak D call: TRBD2 (6 bases). Germline V gene data show CDR1 as MGHRA and CDR2 as YSYEKL. The V gene lost 3 bases and the J gene lost 2 bases, with 14 bases spanning the gap. This CDR3 has 15 amino acids. The CDR3 coding sequence is TGCGCCAGCAGCCAGGGGGACTTCCAGCCCTACGAGCAGTACTTC. Protein product: CASSQGDFQPYEQYF.

The rearrangement links TRBV4-1 to TRBJ2-5; weak D call: TRBD1 (6 bases). The germline V gene encodes CDR1 MGHRA and CDR2 YSYEKL. CDR3 length: 14 amino acids. V was cut by 0 bases and J by 5 bases, with 10 bases left in between. The CDR3 sequence: CASSQETGRETQYF. For the CDR3, the DNA is TGCGCCAGCAGCCAAGAAACAGGGCGGGAGACCCAGTACTTC.

V is TRBV7-9 and J is TRBJ2-2; no definite D call. This CDR3 comprises 16 residues. The germline gives CDR1 SEHNR, CDR2 FQNEAQ (reference sequence). The V end was cut by 2 bases, the J end by 4 bases, with 14 bases between. As DNA, the CDR3 is TGTGCCAGCAGCTTAATTGGTAGACCGGGCACCGGGGAGCTGTTTTTT. Translating it yields CASSLIGRPGTGELFF.

The J gene is TRBJ2-7, the V gene TRBV11-2; no reliable D call. CDR1 is SGHAT, CDR2 FQNNGV, per germline. Trimming cost V 5 bases and J 2 bases, with 4 bases left between them. This CDR3 comprises 11 residues. The CDR3 region has the DNA TGTGCCAGCAGCGACACCTACGAGCAGTACTTC. It translates to CASSDTYEQYF.

V usage is TRBV7-9 and J usage is TRBJ1-2, with 7 bases matching TRBD1. Germline loops: CDR1 SEHNR, CDR2 FQNEAQ (reference sequence). Trimming took 2 bases from V and 5 from J; bases not matched to a gene: 8. CDR3 length: 15 amino acids. CDR3 bases: TGTGCCAGCAGCTTAATAGACAGGGAGCATTATGGCTACACCTTC. As protein: CASSLIDREHYGYTF.

The rearrangement uses TRBV10-3 and TRBJ1-3, with D possibly being TRBD1 (5 bases). The CDR3 length is 15 residues. Trimming cost V 2 bases and J 4 bases, with 12 bases left between them. Germline V gene lookup returns CDR1 ENHRY and CDR2 SYGVKD. The CDR3 nucleotides are TGTGCCATCAGTGAGGGACGGGGGTCAGGAAACACCATATATTTT. Amino acids: CAISEGRGSGNTIYF.